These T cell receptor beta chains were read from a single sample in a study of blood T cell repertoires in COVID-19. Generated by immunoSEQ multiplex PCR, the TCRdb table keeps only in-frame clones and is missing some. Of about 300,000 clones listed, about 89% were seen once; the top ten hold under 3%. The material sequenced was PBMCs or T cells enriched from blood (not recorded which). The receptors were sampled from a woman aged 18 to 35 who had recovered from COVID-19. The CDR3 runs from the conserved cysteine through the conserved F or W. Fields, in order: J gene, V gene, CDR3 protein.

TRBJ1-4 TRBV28 CASRGGTGNEKLFF
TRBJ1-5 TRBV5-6 CASSSTGTHTNQPQHF
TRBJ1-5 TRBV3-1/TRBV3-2 CASSQAGCGGAYSNQPQHF
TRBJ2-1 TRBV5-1 CASSFITSGSNEQFF
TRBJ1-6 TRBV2 CASSSGQVLHF
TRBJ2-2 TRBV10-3 CAISESVTINTGELFF
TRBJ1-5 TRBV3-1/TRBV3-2 CASSQGIRGSNQPQHF
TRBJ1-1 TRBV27 CASSYGFLASLNTEAFF
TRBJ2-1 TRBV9 CASSVGSSDSYNEQFF
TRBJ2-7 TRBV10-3 CAISEVVRRESSYEQYF
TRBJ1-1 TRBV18 CASSLVGQGTMNTEAFF
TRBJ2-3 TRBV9 CASSVLQSTDTQYF
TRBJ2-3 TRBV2 CASSILAFTDTQYF
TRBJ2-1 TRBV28 CASTWNGQGRDEQFF
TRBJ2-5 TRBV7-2 CASGITGDPRKETQYF
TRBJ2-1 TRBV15 CATSRDPGTGSFNEQFF
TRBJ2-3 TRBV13 CASRKGLAGYEQYF
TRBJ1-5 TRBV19 CASSIQAGRNQPQHF
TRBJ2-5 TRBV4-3 CASSQDYGPRETQYF
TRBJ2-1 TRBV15 CATSRAGTSSSEQFF
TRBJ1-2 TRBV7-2 CASSPQTGTGVGYTF
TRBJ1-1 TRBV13 CASSFFRGEAFF
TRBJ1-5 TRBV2 CASSGGARQPQHF
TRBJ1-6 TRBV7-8 CASSLDLGRANSPLHF
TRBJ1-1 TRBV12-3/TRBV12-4 CASSRQGNTEAFF
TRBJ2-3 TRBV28 CASSPQAGGPSTDTQYF
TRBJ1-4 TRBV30 CAWETGGGEKLFF
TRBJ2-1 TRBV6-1 CASSEGLAGGNEQFF
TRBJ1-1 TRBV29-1 CSVGQGGLEAFF
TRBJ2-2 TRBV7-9 CASSQGPGRAGELFF
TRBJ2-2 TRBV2 CASSENPAGGPFGELFF
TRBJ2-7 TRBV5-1 CASSATIAGGQAQYF
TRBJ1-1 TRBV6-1 CASSEFGGRAFF
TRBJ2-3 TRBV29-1 CSVSSGGGRTDTQYF
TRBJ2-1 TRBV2 CAFSGGSYNEQFF
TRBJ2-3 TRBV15 CATSASGGFTDTQYF